This T cell receptor (beta chain) was documented in a study of blood T cell repertoires in COVID-19. Looking at the study overall: Collection of acute and convalescent COVID-19 samples took place in the United States, Italy and Spain.

Participants spanned ages roughly 18 to 95 years and resided in roughly 26 US areas. Self-reported history from a screening survey and questionnaire set each donor's cohort. As handled by the study authors: Reference gene primer amplification gave nucleated cell count estimates. The repertoire was sequenced with immunoSEQ multiplex PCR; TCRdb's copy has only in-frame clones and lacks some. The DNA gave D and trimming, while V, J and clone size come from that table. The repertoire holds around 300,000 clones, with around 90% as singletons. The CDR3 is made up of 13 amino acids. Germline CDR1 and CDR2: SEHNR and FQNEAQ (reference sequence). V shed 5 bases and J shed 2 bases, with 7 bases lying between them.

The specimen was PBMCs or T cells enriched from blood (not recorded which). This receptor was taken from a woman younger than 35 with acute COVID-19. The chain combines TRBV7-9 with TRBJ2-1, with D unclear. CDR3: CASSPQTYNEQFF. CDR3 nucleotide sequence: TGTGCCAGCAGCCCCCAGACCTACAATGAGCAGTTCTTC.